There are a few counts of the clone carrying this T cell receptor (beta chain). Its antigen is unknown. Using its own MiXCR run on the 5' RACE reads, TCRdb lists one record per CDR3 protein. This sample yields around 320,000 distinct CDR3 sequences, of which 14% are seen a single time; around 20% belongs to the top ten. This sample was included in a study of T-cell memory formation after mild COVID-19. Study summary: Largely, TCR clusters stayed within a single donor. Study-level findings and limits: Clones shrinking between day 15 and 85 showed a balanced CD4/CD8 split, and those that grew later tilted toward CD4+. Of the contracting clones, CD4+ ones lay mainly in CM and EM, and CD8+ ones in EMRA. The appearance of some responding clones in pre-infection memory suggested that cross-reactive memory joined.

This receptor was identified in a man between 18 and 29 years old who had mild COVID-19 (a few samples of this study predate the infection). Cell type and time point are not known. What was sequenced was PBMCs or a T cell subset sorted from them (not recorded which).

The CDR3 region has the DNA TGTGCCACCAAGACAGGGCCTAACTATGGCTACACCTTC. This sequence encodes CATKTGPNYGYTF. V is TRBV7-3 and J is TRBJ1-2; TRBD1 matches at 7 bases. CDR1 is SGHTA and CDR2 is FQGTGA in the germline V gene. This CDR3 has 13 residues. V shed 10 bases and J 0 bases; nucleotides not matched to a gene: 5.